The present T cell receptor (beta chain) was sequenced within a study of T cells after somatic rescue of genetic block. Sequenced by immunoSEQ multiplex PCR; TCRdb stores in-frame clones only, minus some. The repertoire has approximately 67,000 clones, about 91% of them found once; the top ten carry 3%. The CDR3 length is 19 residues. Trimming left V 1 base short and J 3 bases short, with 22 bases between. Germline V gene sequence: CDR1 SGHVS, CDR2 FNYEAQ. This rearrangement joins TRBV7-6 to TRBJ2-4; tentative D call: TRBD2 (7 bases). Sequencing was done on a sample of peripheral blood mononuclear cells (PBMCs). The sequence came from a man in his forties or fifties. In DNA form, the CDR3 reads TGTGCCAGCAGCTTAGAGGCGATAGCGGAGGGAGGGGGCAAAAACATTCAGTACTTC. It is translated as CASSLEAIAEGGGKNIQYF.